This entry lists 20 T cell receptor beta chains sequenced from one sample in a study of blood T cell repertoires in COVID-19. Profiled with immunoSEQ multiplex PCR; TCRdb holds only in-frame clones, not every one. The table shows 290,000 or so clones, with roughly 86% occurring only once. Input material: PBMCs or T cells enriched from blood (not recorded which). The origin of the receptors is a woman between 18 and 29 years old who had recovered from COVID-19.

The V and J genes are TRBV6-5 and TRBJ1-5, with 9 bases aligning to TRBD1. The V gene end was trimmed by 2 bases and the J gene end by 2 bases; junction bases not matched to a gene: 4. The CDR3 covers 16 residues. The germline V gene encodes CDR1 MNHEY and CDR2 SVGAGI. The CDR3 region has the DNA TGTGCCAGCAGTTACGAGCGGACAGGGGGCAATCAGCCCCAGCATTTT. Its translation is CASSYERTGGNQPQHF.

The chain uses TRBV5-6 and TRBJ2-7; 8 positions match TRBD1. After removal of 6 bases from V and 1 base from J, the junction contained 6 bases not matched to a gene. Germline loops: CDR1 SGHDT, CDR2 YYEEEE. The CDR3 has 14 residues. CDR3 DNA sequence: TGTGCCAGCAAATTCAGGGGGCAATCCTACGAGCAGTACTTC. Its protein is CASKFRGQSYEQYF.

The genes are TRBV4-1 and TRBJ1-1; perhaps TRBD1 as D (5 bases). Germline-derived CDR1 and CDR2 are MGHRA and YSYEKL. The germline V and J ends were trimmed by 3 bases and 0 bases, with 11 bases remaining between them. This CDR3 is 15 amino acids long. CDR3 region: CASSQAQGMNTEAFF. The CDR3 DNA reads as TGCGCCAGCAGCCAGGCTCAGGGTATGAACACTGAAGCTTTCTTT.

The chain couples TRBV11-2 to TRBJ1-4, with no clear D. Deletions cut 5 bases from V and 12 bases from J, with 10 bases between. The CDR3 has 11 residues. Germline CDR1 is SGHAT and CDR2 is FQNNGV. This chain's CDR3 is CASSRYEELFF. The CDR3 DNA follows: TGTGCCAGCAGCCGGTACGAAGAACTGTTTTTT.

The DNA of the CDR3 is TGTGCCAGCAGTCCCCGGACACTGAGCATAGCTTTCTTT. Protein sequence: CASSPRTLSIAFF. J is TRBJ1-1 and V is TRBV27, with D possibly matching TRBD1 (5 bases). CDR1 is MNHEY, CDR2 SMNVEV, per germline (reference sequence). V was shortened by 5 bases and J by 10 bases, with 17 bases between the two germline ends. The CDR3 runs 13 residues.

The chain employs TRBV19 and TRBJ2-7, with 7 bases that match TRBD2. V lost 5 bases to trimming and J lost 6 bases; unmatched junction nucleotides: 19. CDR3 length equals 17 residues. Germline CDR1 and CDR2: LNHDA and SQIVND (reference sequence). The CDR3 is CASSVRGLTGPQSEQYF. CDR3 nucleotide sequence: TGTGCCAGTAGTGTGCGGGGACTAACCGGTCCACAAAGCGAGCAGTACTTC.

V is TRBV28 and J is TRBJ2-2, with TRBD1 matching 7 bases. The CDR3 is made up of 14 amino acids. The V segment lost 8 bases and the J segment 3 bases; nucleotides outside the gene matches: 6. The germline V gene has CDR1 MDHEN and CDR2 SYDVKM. The CDR3 sequence is CASGTGVYTGELFF. The CDR3 DNA is TGTGCCAGCGGCACAGGGGTTTACACCGGGGAGCTGTTTTTT. Full variable domain (rest looked up from reference TRBV28 and TRBJ2-2): DVKVTQSSRYLVKRTGEKVFLECVQDMDHENMFWYRQDPGLGLRLIYFSYDVKMKEKGDIPEGYSVSREKKERFSLILESASTNQTSMYLCASGTGVYTGELFFGEGSRLTVL.

The V gene is TRBV5-6, the J gene TRBJ1-2, with 11 bases identical to TRBD1. The CDR3 is 13 residues long. J gave up 6 bases and V 5 bases, and 3 bases lay outside the gene matches. Germline V lookup: CDR1 SGHDT, CDR2 YYEEEE. The CDR3 here is CASRQGQGDGYTF. The CDR3 DNA is TGTGCCAGCAGGCAGGGACAGGGGGATGGCTACACCTTC.

This chain joins TRBV7-9 and TRBJ1-4; 10 nucleotides agree with TRBD1. This CDR3 has 14 amino acids. The V segment lost 6 bases and the J segment 8 bases; nucleotides outside the gene matches: 6. Looked up from germline, CDR1 is SEHNR and CDR2 is FQNEAQ (reference sequence). The CDR3, as DNA: TGTGCCAGCAGGCGGACAGGGGGTAACGAAAAACTGTTTTTT. Amino acid sequence: CASRRTGGNEKLFF.

This clone was seen a single time. The rearrangement links TRBV5-4 to TRBJ2-1, with 10 bases fitting TRBD2. After removal of 2 bases from V and 8 bases from J, the junction contained 1 base not matched to a gene. Per germline, CDR1 SGHNT and CDR2 YYREEE (reference sequence). The CDR3 runs 13 residues. This CDR3 is CASSFGLADEQFF. For the CDR3, the DNA is TGTGCCAGCAGCTTCGGACTAGCGGATGAGCAGTTCTTC.

V gene TRBV30 combines with J gene TRBJ1-3; 7 bases are a match to TRBD1. The CDR3 has 14 amino acids. J lost 1 base, V lost 4 bases, and 4 bases had no gene match. Germline CDR1 and CDR2: GTSNPN and SVGIG (reference sequence). The CDR3 DNA reads TGTGCCTGGACTTCAGGGGGTTCTGGAAACACCATATATTTT. Its translation is CAWTSGGSGNTIYF.

This chain links TRBV18 with TRBJ1-1, with D tentatively TRBD1 (5 bases). CDR1 is KGHSH, CDR2 LQKENI, per germline. The V end was cut by 3 bases, the J end by 3 bases, with 8 bases between. The CDR3 covers 13 residues. CDR3 loop: CASSPTQDTEAFF. Here the CDR3 DNA reads TGTGCCAGCTCACCCACACAGGACACTGAAGCTTTCTTT.

The genes are TRBV27 and TRBJ1-2; 7 nucleotides align to TRBD1. CDR3 length: 15 residues. The junction had 9 bases not matched to a gene; V was cut back by 5 bases and J by 3 bases. Per germline, CDR1 MNHEY and CDR2 SMNVEV (reference sequence). The CDR3 DNA sequence: TGTGCCAGCAGTCTACGGACAGGCAACTACTATGGCTACACCTTC. This gives the protein CASSLRTGNYYGYTF.

The gene calls are TRBV29-1 and TRBJ1-2; D might be TRBD1 (6 bases). Trimming cost V 2 bases and J 4 bases, with 14 bases left between them. The CDR3 is made up of 14 amino acids. Looked up from germline, CDR1 is SQVTM and CDR2 is ANQGSEA. The CDR3 loop is CSVETAEGGYGYTF. In DNA form, the CDR3 reads TGCAGCGTTGAAACCGCAGAAGGGGGCTATGGCTACACCTTC.

This chain uses TRBV4-3 with TRBJ2-7; 7 nucleotides match TRBD1. CDR3 size: 15 residues. Unmatched junction bases numbered 5, after V lost 0 bases and J lost 3 bases. The germline V gene has CDR1 LGHNA and CDR2 YSLEER. Written as DNA, the CDR3 is TGCGCCAGCAGCCAAGATTCGGGACAGAGCTACGAGCAGTACTTC. It translates to CASSQDSGQSYEQYF.

The rearrangement joins TRBV2 to TRBJ1-6; 10 nucleotides match TRBD1. In germline, CDR1 is SNHLY, CDR2 FYNNEI. The CDR3 totals 15 residues. V shed 6 bases and J 7 bases; nucleotides not matched to a gene: 6. The CDR3: CASSPGTGDNSPLHF. The CDR3, as DNA: TGTGCCAGCAGCCCCGGGACAGGGGACAATTCACCCCTCCACTTT.

The CDR3, as DNA: TGTGCCAGCAGTTTCTGGGACAGAGCAGTTAGCTCCTACAATGAGCAGTTCTTC. Translation: CASSFWDRAVSSYNEQFF. V gene TRBV28 combines with J gene TRBJ2-1; 7 bases align to TRBD1. The length of the CDR3 is 18 residues. The germline V gene encodes CDR1 MDHEN and CDR2 SYDVKM. J gave up 0 bases and V 3 bases, and 11 bases lay outside the gene matches.

The V call is TRBV9, the J call TRBJ2-7, with TRBD2 as a possible D gene (6 bases). CDR1 and CDR2 (germline): SGDLS, YYNGEE. V dropped 4 bases and J dropped 6 bases, with 14 bases sitting between them. This CDR3 has 13 amino acids. CDR3: CASSINPGLEQYF. The CDR3 bases are TGTGCCAGCAGCATCAATCCGGGACTCGAGCAGTACTTC. Combining the CDR3 with reference TRBV9 and TRBJ2-7 gives the whole variable domain DSGVTQTPKHLITATGQRVTLRCSPRSGDLSVYWYQQSLDQGLQFLIQYYNGEERAKGNILERFSAQQFPDLHSELNLSSLELGDSALYFCASSINPGLEQYFGPGTRLTVT.

As to this clone: At one of its ends the junction is not consistent with the germline gene, which may arise from a read error. V usage is TRBV7-3 and J usage is TRBJ2-3; 13 bases line up with TRBD2. CDR1 is SGHTA, CDR2 FQGTGA, per germline. The CDR3 extends over 13 amino acids. DNA of the CDR3: TGTGCCAGCAGCTCGCGGACTAGCGGGGGCCACTGCTTT. It codes for CASSSRTSGGHCF.

The chain has TRBV21-1 and TRBJ1-2; the table names TRBD1, a call not compared with the DNA. TRBV21-1 is designated a pseudogene. CDR3 length equals 16 residues. CDR3 region: CASTHLDRANNYGYTF. CDR3 coding DNA: TGTGCCAGCACCCATCTTGACAGGGCGAATAACTATGGCTACACCTTC.